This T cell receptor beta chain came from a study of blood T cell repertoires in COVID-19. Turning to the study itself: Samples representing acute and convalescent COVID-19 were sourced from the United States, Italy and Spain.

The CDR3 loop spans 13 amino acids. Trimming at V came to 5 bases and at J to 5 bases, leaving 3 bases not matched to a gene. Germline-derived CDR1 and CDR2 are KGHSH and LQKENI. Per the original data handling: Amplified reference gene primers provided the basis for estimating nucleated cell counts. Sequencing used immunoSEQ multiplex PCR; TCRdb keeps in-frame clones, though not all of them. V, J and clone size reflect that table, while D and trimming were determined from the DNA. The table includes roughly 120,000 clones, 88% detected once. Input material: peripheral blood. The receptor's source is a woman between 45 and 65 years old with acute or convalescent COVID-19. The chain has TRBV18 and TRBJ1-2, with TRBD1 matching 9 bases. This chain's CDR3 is CASSGTGKYGYTF. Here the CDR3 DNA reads TGTGCCAGCTCAGGGACAGGGAAATATGGCTACACCTTC.